This T cell receptor beta chain was retrieved from a study of T-cell memory formation after mild COVID-19. V lost 0 bases to trimming and J lost 6 bases, with 12 bases between them. Germline V lookup: CDR1 SGHAT, CDR2 FQNNGV. The CDR3 sequence is 15 residues long. TCRdb fed the 5' RACE reads into MiXCR, producing one record per CDR3 protein. The table shows roughly 400,000 distinct CDR3 sequences, with approximately 19% occurring only once. V usage is TRBV11-2 and J usage is TRBJ2-1, with D maybe TRBD1 (5 bases). This TCR was sampled from a man aged 18 to 30 who had mild COVID-19 (a few samples of this study predate the infection). Cell type and time point are not known. Input material: PBMCs or a T cell subset sorted from them (not recorded which). CDR3 loop: CASSLEGVRGNEQFF. The DNA for the CDR3 is TGTGCCAGCAGCTTAGAAGGGGTGCGAGGCAATGAGCAGTTCTTC.